This T cell receptor beta chain was identified in a study of Graves' ophthalmopathy and Graves' hyperthyroidism. V was trimmed by 4 bases and J by 0 bases, leaving 18 bases between them. Looked up from germline, CDR1 is MGHDK and CDR2 is SYGVNS. The CDR3 covers 17 residues. RNA transcripts were the template, and TCR beta CDR3 regions were amplified from them. Second-round multiplex PCR came after a first-round RT-PCR that employed HTBI primers. TCRdb called the multiplex PCR reads again in MiXCR, with one record for every CDR3 protein. This table holds approximately 640,000 distinct CDR3 sequences, 35% to 50% found once.

The clonotype comes from an adult man with Graves' ophthalmopathy. The genes are TRBV25-1 and TRBJ1-1, with a tentative D call TRBD1 (6 bases). The sequenced material came from peripheral blood. CDR3 region: CASSAWARDTMNTEAFF. In DNA, the CDR3 is TGTGCCAGCAGTGCCTGGGCCAGGGACACGATGAACACTGAAGCTTTCTTT.